Shown below are 4 T cell receptor beta chains from a single sample sequenced in a study of T-cell reconstitution after alpha-beta-depleted transplantation in children. Unique molecular identifiers were used in preparing the TCRbeta library. TCRdb reanalysed the PCR reads using MiXCR and keeps one entry per CDR3 protein. The data hold 500,000 or so distinct CDR3 sequences, with around a third observed a single time. Material: PBMCs from the stem cell graft donor, obtained from the stem cell graft. These receptors originate from a human donor who donated a stem cell graft to a child with aplastic anemia.

This clonotype was picked up a small number of times. CDR3 sequence reads: CASRSGHPDTQYF. CDR3 nucleotide sequence: TGTGCCAGCCGTAGCGGGCATCCAGATACGCAGTATTTT. The V and J genes are TRBV6-1 and TRBJ2-3, with 7 bases identical to TRBD2. CDR1 is MNHNS and CDR2 is SASEGT in the germline V gene. This CDR3 comprises 13 residues. With 8 bases clipped from V and 4 bases from J, the junction kept 6 bases outside the gene matches.

The chain is built from TRBV12-3 or TRBV12-4 and TRBJ1-5, with D perhaps TRBD1 (5 bases). The CDR3 runs to 13 residues. Trimming shortened V by 6 bases and J by 6 bases, and 12 bases separated the two germline ends. The DNA of the CDR3 is TGTGCCAGCAGCTTTAGGGGAGTTCAGCCCCAGCATTTT. Encoded protein: CASSFRGVQPQHF.

The table lists this clonotype with a few counts. This chain connects TRBV7-2 to TRBJ2-2; no clear D gene. The CDR3 is 14 amino acids. Per the germline V gene, CDR1 is SGHTA and CDR2 is FQGNSA. Trimming removed 7 bases at V and 6 bases at J, with 15 bases between. CDR3 sequence reads: CASILSTAPGELFF. The CDR3 DNA reads as TGTGCCAGCATCCTTAGTACGGCTCCCGGGGAGCTGTTTTTT.

This clonotype was seen only a few times. This chain links TRBV12-3 or TRBV12-4 with TRBJ1-1; D perhaps matches TRBD1 (6 bases). CDR3 length: 14 amino acids. Trimming removed 4 bases from V and 7 bases from J, with 16 bases in between. Written as DNA, the CDR3 is TGTGCCAGCAGTTCCACAGGGAACTCGATTGAAGCTTTCTTT. This encodes CASSSTGNSIEAFF.